The sequence of this TCR beta chain was determined in a study of a mutant IDH1 vaccine in newly diagnosed glioma. Sequenced by immunoSEQ multiplex PCR; TCRdb stores in-frame clones only, minus some. Of 45,000 to 55,000 clones listed, about three quarters are singletons. As for this clone: Its antigen is still unknown.

Indicated time point: week 5, during vaccination. Vaccination used 300 ug of mutant IDH1 20-mer peptide per dose, with topical imiquimod. Study-level results: Most patients, 93.3%, showed vaccine-induced immune responses.

The CDR3 length is 15 residues. Germline CDR1 and CDR2: SGHDN and FVKESK. The ends were cut back, 3 bases at V and 4 bases at J, with 13 bases in the middle. The V call is TRBV14, the J call TRBJ1-3; possible D gene TRBD1, 6 bases. The TCR comes from a woman between 35 and 50 years old with glioma. The material was PBMCs, obtained from a glioma patient whose treatment included an IDH1 peptide vaccine. The CDR3 region is CASSQRQAGGNTIYF. The CDR3 DNA is TGTGCCAGCAGCCAGCGACAGGCGGGGGGAAACACCATATATTTT.